The rows below give T cell receptor beta chains drawn from one sample of a study of control samples from healthy donors and cancer patients. The table came from immunoSEQ multiplex PCR; TCRdb's copy has only in-frame clones and leaves some out. The sample consists of under 200,000 clones, more than 85% of them appearing once. The material sequenced was blood. These receptors were collected from a woman under 40 in good health. CDR3s include the opening cysteine and the closing phenylalanine or tryptophan. A D gene is named only where the DNA matches it firmly. Not every row has a clone size; where given, it reads once, few, many or a size class.

>.|TRBV7-9|.|TRBJ2-3
CASSPGTDTQYF
TGTGCCAGCAGCCCTGGTACAGATACGCAGTATTTT
>.|TRBV7-9|.|TRBJ2-7
CASSLGGGRAIPYEQYF
TGTGCCAGCAGCTTAGGGGGCGGCAGGGCAATCCCCTACGAGCAGTACTTC
>.|TRBV4-2|.|TRBJ1-1
CASSQERVGGSAEAFF
TGTGCCAGCAGCCAAGAAAGAGTGGGGGGTTCGGCTGAAGCTTTCTTT
>.|TRBV18|.|TRBJ1-1
CASSDGVQAEAFF
TGTGCCAGCTCAGACGGCGTACAGGCTGAAGCTTTCTTT
>once|TRBV18|.|TRBJ2-1
CASSSRDRTYNEQFF
TGTGCCAGCTCGTCCCGGGACCGAACCTACAATGAGCAGTTCTTC
>.|TRBV5-1|.|TRBJ2-5
CASSLAVLEAQYF
TGCGCCAGCAGCTTGGCGGTTCTAGAGGCCCAGTACTTC
>.|TRBV5-5|.|TRBJ1-2
CASSRGGDNYGYTF
TGTGCCAGCAGCCGCGGGGGAGATAACTATGGCTACACCTTC
>.|TRBV19|.|TRBJ2-1
CATRGGLSLGYNEQFF
TGTGCCACCAGGGGCGGGTTAAGCCTAGGGTACAATGAGCAGTTCTTC
>.|TRBV18|.|TRBJ2-7
CASSPTFGNSYEQYF
TGTGCCAGCTCACCTACCTTCGGGAACTCCTACGAGCAGTACTTC
>.|TRBV2|TRBD1|TRBJ1-3
CASRAIRGTGNTIYF
TGTGCCAGCAGGGCCATCAGGGGGACTGGAAACACCATATATTTT
>few|TRBV4-1|.|TRBJ2-7
CASSPRVSYEQYF
TGCGCCAGCAGCCCTCGGGTTTCCTACGAGCAGTACTTC
>.|TRBV29-1|.|TRBJ2-7
CSVVPQGFHEQYF
TGCAGCGTTGTCCCGCAGGGTTTCCATGAGCAGTACTTC
>.|TRBV6-2/TRBV6-3|TRBD1|TRBJ2-1
CASSYRTGSEPYNEQFF
TGTGCCAGCAGTTACCGGACAGGCTCCGAACCCTACAATGAGCAGTTCTTC
>.|TRBV19|.|TRBJ1-5
CASSMWDGANQPQHF
TGTGCCAGTAGTATGTGGGACGGTGCCAATCAGCCCCAGCATTTT
>.|TRBV5-5|TRBD1|TRBJ2-7
CASSLWAGGSYEQYF
TGTGCCAGCAGCTTGTGGGCAGGGGGATCCTACGAGCAGTACTTC
>.|TRBV7-8|TRBD1|TRBJ1-2
CASSLGQGLGGYTF
TGTGCCAGCAGCTTAGGACAGGGTTTGGGTGGCTACACCTTC
>.|TRBV7-9|TRBD1|TRBJ2-5
CASSQFGTGGEETQYF
TGTGCCAGCAGCCAATTCGGGACAGGGGGTGAGGAGACCCAGTACTTC
>.|TRBV14|TRBD2|TRBJ2-7
CASSGAGEGYEQYF
TGTGCCAGCAGCGGAGCGGGAGAGGGCTACGAGCAGTACTTC
>.|TRBV7-3|.|TRBJ2-2
CASSYIGPGRVGNTGELFF
TGTGCCAGCAGCTATATTGGCCCTGGACGGGTGGGGAACACCGGGGAGCTGTTTTTT
>.|TRBV10-3|.|TRBJ1-3
CAISVEGNTIYF
TGTGCCATCAGTGTAGAGGGAAACACCATATATTTT
>.|TRBV6-5|TRBD2|TRBJ2-5
CASSYREGSETQYF
TGTGCCAGCAGTTACAGGGAGGGATCAGAGACCCAGTACTTC
>.|TRBV5-1|.|TRBJ1-4
CASSRAQGFDNEKLFF
TGCGCCAGCAGCCGGGCGCAGGGATTTGATAATGAAAAACTGTTTTTT
>.|TRBV20-1|.|TRBJ1-5
CSASPGAIGNQPQHF
TGCAGTGCTAGTCCTGGGGCGATTGGCAATCAGCCCCAGCATTTT
>.|TRBV7-9|.|TRBJ2-1
CASSLGLYNEQFF
TGTGCCAGCAGCTTGGGACTCTACAATGAGCAGTTCTTC
>.|TRBV5-1|.|TRBJ1-5
CASSLGYRRGDQPQHF
TGCGCCAGCAGCTTGGGATATAGGAGAGGGGATCAGCCCCAGCATTTT
>.|TRBV4-3|.|TRBJ2-2
CASSQDRFGALGTGELFF
TGCGCCAGCAGCCAAGATAGGTTCGGGGCTCTAGGGACCGGGGAGCTGTTTTTT
>.|TRBV4-3|.|TRBJ1-4
CASSQGSNNEKLFF
TGCGCCAGCAGCCAAGGGTCTAATAATGAAAAACTGTTTTTT
>.|TRBV7-7|TRBD1|TRBJ2-6
CASSSPTGSGANVLTF
TGTGCTAGCAGCTCCCCGACAGGGTCGGGGGCCAACGTCCTGACTTTC
>.|TRBV6-5|.|TRBJ1-1
CASSLPADEAFF
TGTGCCAGCAGTCTTCCGGCCGATGAAGCTTTCTTT
>.|TRBV7-9|TRBD1|TRBJ1-2
CASSLGEGANGYTF
TGTGCCAGCAGCTTAGGAGAGGGGGCGAATGGCTACACCTTC
>.|TRBV4-1|TRBD1|TRBJ1-6
CASSHLGQGDYNSPLHF
TGCGCCAGCAGCCATCTGGGGCAGGGGGATTATAATTCACCCCTCCACTTT
>once|TRBV19|.|TRBJ2-5
CASRFAGAETQYF
TGTGCCAGTAGATTCGCCGGGGCAGAGACCCAGTACTTC
>.|TRBV27|.|TRBJ1-6
CASSLRGAGSPLHF
TGTGCCAGCAGTTTACGGGGGGCGGGTTCACCCCTCCACTTT
>few|TRBV7-6|TRBD1|TRBJ2-5
CASSVEQGFGETQYF
TGTGCCAGCAGCGTCGAACAGGGGTTCGGGGAGACCCAGTACTTC
>.|TRBV6-2/TRBV6-3|.|TRBJ2-5
CASSYSGLPRAAPQYF
TGTGCCAGCAGTTACTCCGGACTTCCCCGGGCGGCGCCCCAGTACTTC
>.|TRBV14|.|TRBJ2-5
CASSQGLRETQYF
TGTGCCAGCAGCCAAGGATTACGGGAGACCCAGTACTTC
>.|TRBV5-1|.|TRBJ2-2
CASSSLGNPTGELFF
TGCGCCAGCAGTTCCTTGGGGAACCCCACCGGGGAGCTGTTTTTT
>.|TRBV11-1|.|TRBJ2-1
CASSPGQTYNEQFF
TGTGCCAGCAGCCCGGGGCAAACCTACAATGAGCAGTTCTTC
>.|TRBV29-1|TRBD2|TRBJ2-2
CSGSGRGTGELFF
TGCAGCGGAAGCGGGAGAGGAACCGGGGAGCTGTTTTTT
>once|TRBV20-1|.|TRBJ2-7
CSARKAYEQYF
TGCAGTGCTAGAAAAGCCTACGAGCAGTACTTC
>.|TRBV2|.|TRBJ2-3
CASSLSEDTQYF
TGTGCCAGCTCGTTATCGGAGGATACGCAGTATTTT
>.|TRBV12-3/TRBV12-4|TRBD2|TRBJ2-1
CASSQREMDEQFF
TGTGCCAGCAGCCAGCGGGAGATGGATGAGCAGTTCTTC
>.|TRBV10-3|.|TRBJ2-4
CAISEGVRDKNIQYF
TGTGCCATCAGTGAGGGGGTCCGGGACAAAAACATTCAGTACTTC
>.|TRBV20-1|TRBD1|TRBJ1-6
CSASPFDRGDNSPLHF
TGCAGTGCTAGTCCCTTCGACAGGGGAGACAATTCACCCCTCCACTTT
>.|TRBV9|.|TRBJ1-2
CASSPDPSTGYTF
TGTGCCAGCAGCCCAGATCCGTCGACTGGCTACACCTTC
>.|TRBV5-4|TRBD2|TRBJ2-1
CASSLAGGPREQFF
TGTGCCAGCAGCCTAGCGGGAGGGCCCCGCGAGCAGTTCTTC
>.|TRBV24-1|.|TRBJ2-3
CATSDSRGGGDTQYF
TGTGCCACCAGTGACTCCAGGGGAGGAGGAGATACGCAGTATTTT
>.|TRBV28|.|TRBJ2-1
CASSVPGLSSYNEQFF
TGTGCCAGCAGTGTTCCGGGCCTAAGCTCCTACAATGAGCAGTTCTTC
>.|TRBV7-9|.|TRBJ1-1
CASSLLLSTEAFF
TGTGCCAGCAGCTTACTTCTAAGCACTGAAGCTTTCTTT
>once|TRBV14|.|TRBJ2-7
CASSQESFRPTYEQYF
TGTGCCAGCAGCCAAGAAAGCTTCAGGCCTACCTACGAGCAGTACTTC
>.|TRBV7-6|TRBD1|TRBJ2-1
CASSSPPGTGANNEQFF
TGTGCCAGCAGCTCACCCCCCGGGACAGGGGCGAACAATGAGCAGTTCTTC
>.|TRBV19|.|TRBJ2-7
CASSFGQTYEQYF
TGTGCCAGTAGCTTCGGTCAGACCTACGAGCAGTACTTC
>once|TRBV24-1|.|TRBJ2-1
CATSDPGRVSYNEQFF
TGTGCCACCAGTGATCCGGGTAGAGTCTCCTACAATGAGCAGTTCTTC
>.|TRBV11-2|.|TRBJ1-1
CASSLDGAEAFF
TGTGCCAGCAGCTTAGACGGCGCTGAAGCTTTCTTT
>.|TRBV12-5|.|TRBJ1-1
CASGLGRVWMNTEAFF
TGTGCTAGTGGTTTGGGGCGGGTCTGGATGAACACTGAAGCTTTCTTT